This T cell receptor beta chain was recovered during a study of HIV-infected children after antiretroviral therapy interruption (dated by TCRdb to 2018 to 2020). Study-wide context: Eight children, all with CD4+ count above 500 and viral load below 50 copies/ml, were included, of whom four were on planned treatment interruption and four were on continuous treatment. Median age was around 9.5 years in the interruption group and 8 years in the continuous treatment group. Most participating children had recorded exposure to EBV and CMV. Samples from the interruption arm were taken at week 0, at week 12, at the end of interruption (week 24 or 48), and about 3 years after the study ended. Continuous-treatment samples were analyzed from corresponding weeks 0, 48 and 150. Alongside thymic output measurements, TCR repertoires of children on planned treatment interruption were compared with TCR repertoires of children on continuous antiretroviral treatment.

Inclusive of the bounding cysteine and phenylalanine, the CDR3 is 14 residues long. Of the read, only the CDR3 DNA is kept; its 42 bases are in frame from base 1. The V and J ends are trimmed by 5 bases and 0 bases, leaving 9 bases between them. Receptor amplification or capture employed 3' RACE. TCR libraries were built from RNA using a 3' RACE protocol with unique molecular identifiers to correct PCR amplification bias. Up to 12 amplicon libraries were pooled and sequenced on an Illumina MiSeq with v2 2x250 paired-end chemistry. The study's processing was this. Decombinator was used to process the reads, assigning V and J genes and CDR3 and applying barcode-based correction of errors and PCR bias. Repertoires were subsampled to equal depth before Gini coefficient calculation using the R ineq package. GLIPH, Hamming distance and a shared triplet metric were used to assess CDR3 similarity. TCRdb reanalyzed the raw reads on its own, using fastp at Q25 for trimming and MiXCR for clone calling, and kept in-frame beta chains. Each record represents a unique CDR3 protein, reported with the most common genes and DNA among its rows. The V and J calls and clone size are TCRdb's, not the authors'. This sample gives tens of thousands of distinct CDR3 sequences in total; approximately 7% of them show up just once. The ten largest clones capture roughly 1% of the sample.

The label giving this sample's treatment or condition can be read as: PENTA 11 planned treatment interruption arm or continuous ART arm. The participants, all children from the United Kingdom aged 2 to 15 years, had been on at least three-drug ART for a minimum of 24 weeks. Cryopreserved PBMCs containing at least 5 million viable cells were needed, and several candidate patients were excluded because their viable PBMC yield was low. Using a FACSAria III cell sorter, naive CD4+ CD45RA+ CD45RO- T cells were FACS-sorted out of thawed PBMCs. The sorted cells were fixed, and RNA was then extracted with the RNeasy FFPE kit and afterward with the RNeasy Micro kit. General findings and caveats noted by the study authors: The small number of patients is a limitation, and caution is needed when interpreting the data. The naive CD4+ Gini coefficient rose by the end of treatment interruption, suggesting clonal expansion, and returned to baseline by 3 years. The sorted CD45RA+ naive cells might contain minor non-naive CD45RA+ populations, such as EMRA or stem memory cells. In the naive CD4+ repertoires of PTI patients, CDR3 sharing between time points dropped after the start of interruption, while many sequences were shared between the end of interruption and 3 years later.

This clonotype showed up many times. The specificity of this receptor is unknown. No base qualities exist here, and no much larger clone lies one base off it. The chain is assembled from TRBV12-3 or TRBV12-4 and TRBJ2-3; matching of 5 bases hints at TRBD2 as the D gene. The source of this sequence is a pool of human donors with HIV. The sequenced sample was CD45RA+ CD4+ T cells from PBMCs, pooled from several time points, obtained from a donor given antiretroviral therapy, either interrupted or continuous. Per the publication, the cell subset or site label means: naive CD4+ CD45RA+ CD45RO- T cells. At the DNA level, the sequence is TGTGCCAGCAGTAGCGGAGTTAGCACAGATACGCAGTATTTT. This codes for CASSSGVSTDTQYF.